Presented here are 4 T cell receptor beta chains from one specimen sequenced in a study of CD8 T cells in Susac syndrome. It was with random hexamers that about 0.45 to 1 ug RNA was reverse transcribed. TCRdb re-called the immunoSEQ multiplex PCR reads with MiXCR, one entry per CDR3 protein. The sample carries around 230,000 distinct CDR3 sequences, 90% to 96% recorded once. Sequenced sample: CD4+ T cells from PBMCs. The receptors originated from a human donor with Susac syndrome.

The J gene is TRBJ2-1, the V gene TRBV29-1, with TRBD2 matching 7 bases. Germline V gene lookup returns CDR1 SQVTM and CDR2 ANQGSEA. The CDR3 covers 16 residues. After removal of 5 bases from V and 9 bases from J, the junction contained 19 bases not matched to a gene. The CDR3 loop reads CSVPPRLAGRLGEQFF. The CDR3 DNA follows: TGCAGCGTTCCACCCCGGCTAGCCGGGAGGTTGGGTGAGCAGTTCTTC.

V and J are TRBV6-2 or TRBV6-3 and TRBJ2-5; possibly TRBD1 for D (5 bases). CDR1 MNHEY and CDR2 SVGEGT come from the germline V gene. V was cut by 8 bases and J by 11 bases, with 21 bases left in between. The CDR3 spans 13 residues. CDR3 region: CASRKIGVRSQYF. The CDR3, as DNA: TGTGCCAGCCGGAAGATAGGGGTGCGGTCGCAGTACTTC.

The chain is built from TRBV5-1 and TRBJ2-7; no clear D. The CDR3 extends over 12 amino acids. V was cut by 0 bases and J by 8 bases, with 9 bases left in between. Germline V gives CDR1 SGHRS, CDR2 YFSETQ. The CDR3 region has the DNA TGCGCCAGCAGCTTGGAAGTGGACCAGCAGTACTTC. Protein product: CASSLEVDQQYF. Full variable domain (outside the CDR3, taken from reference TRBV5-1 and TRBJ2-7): KAGVTQTPRYLIKTRGQQVTLSCSPISGHRSVSWYQQTPGQGLQFLFEYFSETQRNKGNFPGRFSGRQFSNSRSEMNVSTLELGDSALYLCASSLEVDQQYFGPGTRLTVT.

The chain's CDR3 is CASSHHRTGGHGGQDTQYF. As DNA, the CDR3 is TGTGCCAGCAGCCATCATCGGACAGGGGGCCACGGGGGGCAAGATACGCAGTATTTT. The V gene is TRBV27, the J gene TRBJ2-3, with TRBD1 identical over 11 bases. Germline CDR1 MNHEY, CDR2 SMNVEV (reference sequence). The J segment lost 5 bases and the V segment lost 6 bases, leaving 19 bases of the junction unmatched. This CDR3 is 19 amino acids long.